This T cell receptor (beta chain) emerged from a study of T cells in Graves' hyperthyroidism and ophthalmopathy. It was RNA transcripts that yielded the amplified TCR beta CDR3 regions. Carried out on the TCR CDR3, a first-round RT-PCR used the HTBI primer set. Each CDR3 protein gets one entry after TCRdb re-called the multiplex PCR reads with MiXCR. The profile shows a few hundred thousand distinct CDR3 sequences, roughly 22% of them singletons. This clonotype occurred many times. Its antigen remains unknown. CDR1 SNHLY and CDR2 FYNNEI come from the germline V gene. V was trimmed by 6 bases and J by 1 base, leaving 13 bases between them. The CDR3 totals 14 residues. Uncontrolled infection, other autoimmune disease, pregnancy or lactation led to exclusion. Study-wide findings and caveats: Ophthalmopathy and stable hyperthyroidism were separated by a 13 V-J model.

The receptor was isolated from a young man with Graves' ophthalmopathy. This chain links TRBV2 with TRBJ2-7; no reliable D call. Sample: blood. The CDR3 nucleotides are TGTGCCAGCAGGACGGACCGAACTTCCTACGAGCAGTACTTC. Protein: CASRTDRTSYEQYF.